This passage covers 21 T cell receptor beta chains from one sample sequenced in a study of cytomegalovirus exposure and HLA in healthy donors. Primers: 60 Vbeta forward and 13 Jbeta reverse. The table came from immunoSEQ multiplex PCR; TCRdb's copy has only in-frame clones and leaves some out. This repertoire includes around 130,000 clones. The material sequenced was PBMCs. The receptors originated from a woman aged 35 to 49 in good health and CMV-seronegative.

The chain recombines TRBV9 with TRBJ1-2; D is perhaps TRBD1 (6 bases). Germline V gene data show CDR1 as SGDLS and CDR2 as YYNGEE. Between the trimmed V and J ends, which lost 3 bases and 3 bases, there was a span of 15 bases. The CDR3 is 15 amino acids. CDR3 sequence (DNA): TGTGCCAGCAGCGCTCCTGTGACAGGCGACTATGGCTACACCTTC. Its protein product is CASSAPVTGDYGYTF.

This chain connects TRBV11-3 to TRBJ1-6; D remains unclear. The CDR3 is 14 amino acids. V dropped 3 bases and J dropped 10 bases, with 13 bases sitting between them. The germline gives CDR1 SGHNT, CDR2 YENEEA. CDR3 residues: CASSFDSLSSPLHF. The CDR3 DNA reads TGTGCCAGCAGCTTTGACTCATTATCATCACCCCTCCACTTT.

V and J are TRBV19 and TRBJ1-5; 7 bases fit TRBD1. CDR1 is LNHDA, CDR2 SQIVND, per germline (reference sequence). The J segment lost 0 bases and the V segment lost 4 bases, leaving 9 bases of the junction unmatched. CDR3 length: 17 residues. The CDR3 sequence: CASSRKGQGDSNQPQHF. The CDR3 nucleotides are TGTGCCAGTAGTAGAAAAGGGCAGGGGGATAGCAATCAGCCCCAGCATTTT.

The rearrangement joins TRBV18 to TRBJ2-7; D is perhaps TRBD1 (6 bases). V lost 4 bases, J lost 5 bases, and 12 bases lay in between. Per germline, CDR1 KGHSH and CDR2 LQKENI. The CDR3 length is 13 residues. The CDR3, as DNA: TGTGCCAGCTCACGCACAGGGTCCCACGAGCAGTACTTC. Translated, it gives CASSRTGSHEQYF. Full variable domain (outside the CDR3, taken from reference TRBV18 and TRBJ2-7): NAGVMQNPRHLVRRRGQEARLRCSPMKGHSHVYWYRQLPEEGLKFMVYLQKENIIDESGMPKERFSAEFPKEGPSILRIQQVVRGDSAAYFCASSRTGSHEQYFGPGTRLTVT.

The chain combines TRBV4-2 with TRBJ2-6, with 11 nucleotides matching TRBD1. From germline, CDR1 is LGHNA and CDR2 YNFKEQ. CDR3 length: 21 residues. The V segment lost 4 bases and the J segment 0 bases; nucleotides outside the gene matches: 14. The CDR3 is CASSLAGTGGFWGSGANVLTF. As DNA, the CDR3 is TGTGCCAGCAGCCTAGCCGGGACAGGGGGTTTCTGGGGCTCTGGGGCCAACGTCCTGACTTTC.

The V and J genes are TRBV9 and TRBJ2-5, with 7 bases that match TRBD2. The CDR3 is 15 residues long. CDR1 is SGDLS and CDR2 is YYNGEE in the germline V gene. V lost 0 bases and J lost 5; bases outside the gene matches: 7. The CDR3 region has the DNA TGTGCCAGCAGCGTAGGTAACGGGGGGATTGAGACCCAGTACTTC. Protein sequence: CASSVGNGGIETQYF.

This chain uses TRBV25-1 with TRBJ1-4; D remains unclear. The ends were cut back, 6 bases at V and 3 bases at J, with 14 bases in the middle. Germline values: CDR1 MGHDK, CDR2 SYGVNS. CDR3 length: 15 residues. The CDR3 nucleotides read TGTGCCAGCAGCGATCTGGGCTCAGCTAATGAAAAACTGTTTTTT. Protein: CASSDLGSANEKLFF.

V is TRBV19 and J is TRBJ1-3; 7 positions agree with TRBD1. V lost 5 bases, J lost 1 base, and 5 bases stayed unmatched. CDR1 is LNHDA, CDR2 SQIVND, per germline (reference sequence). There are 15 residues in the CDR3. CDR3 sequence: CASSLNRGSGNTIYF. As DNA, the CDR3 is TGTGCCAGTAGTCTCAACAGGGGTTCTGGAAACACCATATATTTT.

V and J are TRBV5-4 and TRBJ2-2, with TRBD2 as a possible D gene (7 bases). Trimming removed 4 bases from V and 5 bases from J, with 15 bases in between. This CDR3 spans 15 amino acids. The germline V gene encodes CDR1 SGHNT and CDR2 YYREEE (reference sequence). For the CDR3, the DNA is TGTGCCAGCAGCCTGGAGGGGGGGAGAACCGGGGAGCTGTTTTTT. This gives the protein CASSLEGGRTGELFF.

The chain recombines TRBV19 with TRBJ2-5; 10 nucleotides align to TRBD2. This CDR3 contains 18 residues. Per germline, CDR1 LNHDA and CDR2 SQIVND (reference sequence). Germline trimming cut 4 bases from V and 1 base from J; bases unmatched to any gene: 12. CDR3 region: CASSTLSASGGLQETQYF. The DNA of the CDR3 is TGTGCCAGTAGTACCCTATCCGCTAGCGGGGGCCTCCAAGAGACCCAGTACTTC.

This chain connects TRBV11-3 to TRBJ2-1; 10 bases match TRBD1. CDR3 size: 14 residues. J lost 3 bases, V lost 4 bases, and 0 bases had no gene match. Germline V gene data show CDR1 as SGHNT and CDR2 as YENEEA. CDR3 sequence reads: CASSWTGGYNEQFF. The CDR3 region has the DNA TGTGCCAGCAGCTGGACAGGGGGCTACAATGAGCAGTTCTTC. Full variable domain (rest looked up from reference TRBV11-3 and TRBJ2-1): EAGVVQSPRYKIIEKKQPVAFWCNPISGHNTLYWYLQNLGQGPELLIRYENEEAVDDSQLPKDRFSAERLKGVDSTLKIQPAELGDSAVYLCASSWTGGYNEQFFGPGTRLTVL.

V and J are TRBV11-2 and TRBJ2-3; TRBD2 might be the D (6 bases). Germline V gives CDR1 SGHAT, CDR2 FQNNGV. The CDR3 is 13 amino acids. V gave up 5 bases and J gave up 7 bases, with 13 bases separating them. CDR3 sequence: CASSRLDVYTQYF. In DNA form, the CDR3 reads TGTGCCAGCAGCCGACTAGATGTATATACGCAGTATTTT.

The chain is built from TRBV7-9 and TRBJ1-1; D perhaps matches TRBD1 (5 bases). V was trimmed by 6 bases and J by 4 bases, leaving 15 bases between them. The CDR3 extends over 14 amino acids. The germline V gene encodes CDR1 SEHNR and CDR2 FQNEAQ (reference sequence). The CDR3 sequence: CASRGGVRATEAFF. The CDR3 nucleotides are TGTGCCAGCAGGGGAGGCGTCAGGGCCACTGAAGCTTTCTTT.

V gene TRBV7-9 combines with J gene TRBJ1-2, with 7 positions matching TRBD1. Germline V gives CDR1 SEHNR, CDR2 FQNEAQ (reference sequence). Trimming at V came to 5 bases and at J to 0 bases, leaving 3 bases not matched to a gene. This CDR3 region has 14 residues. The CDR3 bases are TGTGCCAGCAGCCGGGACAGTCCTAACTATGGCTACACCTTC. Encoded protein: CASSRDSPNYGYTF.

This chain links TRBV7-9 with TRBJ2-2; 9 bases are a match to TRBD1. Germline values: CDR1 SEHNR, CDR2 FQNEAQ (reference sequence). V was pared by 2 bases and J by 6 bases, with 10 bases of the junction left unmatched. The CDR3 totals 17 residues. CDR3 in amino acids: CASSLSLQGAGAGELFF. The CDR3 coding sequence is TGTGCCAGCAGCTTAAGCTTACAGGGGGCCGGCGCCGGGGAGCTGTTTTTT.

The CDR3 bases are TGTGCCAGCAGCTCGACTAGCACCCGGAAAGGGACCCAGTACTTC. It encodes CASSSTSTRKGTQYF. The chain couples TRBV7-3 to TRBJ2-5; 7 bases agree with TRBD2. The germline V gene has CDR1 SGHTA and CDR2 FQGTGA. The CDR3 covers 15 residues. V was pared by 4 bases and J by 7 bases, with 12 bases of the junction left unmatched.

This chain uses TRBV27 with TRBJ2-5, with 7 bases aligning to TRBD1. There are 15 residues in the CDR3. Trimming took 5 bases from V and 5 from J; bases not matched to a gene: 11. Germline V CDR1 and CDR2: MNHEY, SMNVEV (reference sequence). The CDR3 coding sequence is TGTGCCAGCAGTCCCCTGGGACAGCCCTCGGAGACCCAGTACTTC. Translating gives CASSPLGQPSETQYF.

CDR3 coding DNA: TGTGCCAGTAGTTTCCTACAGGGGTCTAATCAGCCCCAGCATTTT. This translates into CASSFLQGSNQPQHF. The V call is TRBV19, the J call TRBJ1-5; the match to TRBD1 covers 7 bases. The CDR3 has 15 amino acids. Looked up from germline, CDR1 is LNHDA and CDR2 is SQIVND (reference sequence). Trimming at V came to 5 bases and at J to 4 bases, leaving 8 bases not matched to a gene.

V gene TRBV6-5 combines with J gene TRBJ1-1, with D possibly matching TRBD1 (6 bases). The CDR3 runs to 14 residues. Deletions cut 5 bases from V and 4 bases from J, with 14 bases between. Germline CDR1 is MNHEY and CDR2 is SVGAGI. CDR3 DNA: TGTGCCAGCAGTAACACAGGGTACCTCACTGAAGCTTTCTTT. Residues: CASSNTGYLTEAFF.

V and J are TRBV27 and TRBJ2-2, with no clear D. The CDR3 runs to 15 residues. V shed 1 base and J shed 6 bases, with 12 bases lying between them. From germline, CDR1 is MNHEY and CDR2 SMNVEV (reference sequence). The CDR3 sequence: CASSLYRIGAGELFF. CDR3 nucleotide sequence: TGTGCCAGCAGTTTATACAGAATAGGCGCCGGGGAGCTGTTTTTT.

This chain joins TRBV7-9 and TRBJ1-5, with 8 bases matching TRBD1. CDR1 and CDR2 (germline): SEHNR, FQNEAQ (reference sequence). After removal of 5 bases from V and 7 bases from J, the junction contained 4 bases not matched to a gene. This CDR3 spans 13 amino acids. CDR3 coding DNA: TGTGCCAGCAGCCCGACAGGGGAACAGCCCCAGCATTTT. This translates into CASSPTGEQPQHF. Full variable domain (remainder filled in from reference TRBV7-9 and TRBJ1-5): DTGVSQNPRHKITKRGQNVTFRCDPISEHNRLYWYRQTLGQGPEFLTYFQNEAQLEKSRLLSDRFSAERPKGSFSTLEIQRTEQGDSAMYLCASSPTGEQPQHFGDGTRLSIL.